Included here is one T cell receptor (beta chain) sequence, with context. The data stem from a study of identical twins. The CDR3 contains 16 residues. In germline, CDR1 is SGHKS, CDR2 YYEKEE (reference sequence). Trimming took 4 bases from V and 6 from J; bases not matched to a gene: 12. TCRdb reprocessed the 5' RACE reads with MiXCR, giving one entry per CDR3 protein. Among hundreds of thousands of distinct CDR3 sequences, more than 9% were seen once, and the ten largest hold 1.5% to 2%. These data are also associated with another study on yellow fever vaccine responses in identical twins.

The sequencing sample was made of PBMCs. The sequence was collected from a woman aged 18-29 years in good health. The chain links TRBV5-5 to TRBJ2-1; 8 bases map to TRBD1. The CDR3 region has the DNA TGTGCCAGCAGCGTGACTTCCGGACAGGGTTCCAATGAGCAGTTCTTC. Protein sequence: CASSVTSGQGSNEQFF.